This record covers a single T cell receptor beta chain. Its target is not known. Each CDR3 protein gets one entry in TCRdb, which reprocessed the 5' RACE reads and gives no DNA. In all, the sample yields 150,000 to 160,000 distinct CDR3 sequences. The V gene's germline CDR1 is SGHRS and CDR2 YFSETQ. CDR3 length: 14 residues. The source of the sample is a study of T cells expressing NK-cell markers. Overall study context: Serological testing identified seven of the eight sequenced donors as HCMV-seropositive and one as seronegative. General study findings and limits: As a fraction of CD8+ T cells, dominant NKG2C+ clonotypes reached about 1.0-7.5% in six donors.

The sequenced material came from blood T cells: a sorted CD56 or NKG2C T cell subset, CD4+ or CD8+ T cells, or bulk PBMC T cells (not recorded which). The clonotype originates from a woman aged 50 to 65 in good health. The chain joins TRBV5-1 to TRBJ2-7. The CDR3 sequence is CASSLDRGTYEQYF.